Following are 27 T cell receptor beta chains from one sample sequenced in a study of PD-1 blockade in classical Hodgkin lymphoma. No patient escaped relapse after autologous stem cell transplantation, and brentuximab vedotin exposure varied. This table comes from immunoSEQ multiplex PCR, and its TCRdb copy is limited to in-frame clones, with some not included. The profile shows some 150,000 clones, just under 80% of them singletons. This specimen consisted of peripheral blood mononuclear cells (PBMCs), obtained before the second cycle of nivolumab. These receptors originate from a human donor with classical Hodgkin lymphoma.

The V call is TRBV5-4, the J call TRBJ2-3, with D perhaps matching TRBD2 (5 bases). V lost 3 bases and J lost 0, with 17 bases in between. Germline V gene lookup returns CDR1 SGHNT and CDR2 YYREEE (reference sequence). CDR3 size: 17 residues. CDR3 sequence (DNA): TGTGCCAGCAGCTCCCCCTTGCTAGCAGCTAGCACAGATACGCAGTATTTT. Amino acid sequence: CASSSPLLAASTDTQYF.

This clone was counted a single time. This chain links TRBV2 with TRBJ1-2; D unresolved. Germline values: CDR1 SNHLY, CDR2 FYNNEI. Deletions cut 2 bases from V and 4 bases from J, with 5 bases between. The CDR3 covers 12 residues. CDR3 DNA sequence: TGTGCCAGCAGTGAAAAGATCTATGGCTACACCTTC. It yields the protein CASSEKIYGYTF.

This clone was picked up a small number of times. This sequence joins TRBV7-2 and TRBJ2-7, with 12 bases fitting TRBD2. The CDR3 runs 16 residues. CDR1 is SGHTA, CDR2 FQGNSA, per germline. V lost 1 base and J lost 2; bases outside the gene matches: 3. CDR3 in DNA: TGTGCCAGCAGCTTAGTCCCTAGCGGGAGGGCCTACGAGCAGTACTTC. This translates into CASSLVPSGRAYEQYF.

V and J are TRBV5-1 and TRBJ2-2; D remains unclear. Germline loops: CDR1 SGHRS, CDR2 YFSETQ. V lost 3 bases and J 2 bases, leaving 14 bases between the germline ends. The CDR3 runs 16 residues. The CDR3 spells CASSSPIFPNTGELFF. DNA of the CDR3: TGCGCCAGCAGCTCACCGATCTTTCCCAACACCGGGGAGCTGTTTTTT.

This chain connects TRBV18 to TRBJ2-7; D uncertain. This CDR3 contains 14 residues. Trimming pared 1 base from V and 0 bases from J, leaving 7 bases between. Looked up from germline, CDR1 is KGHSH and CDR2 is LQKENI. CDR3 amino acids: CASSPRIPSYEQYF. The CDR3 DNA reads TGTGCCAGCTCACCACGTATCCCCTCCTACGAGCAGTACTTC.

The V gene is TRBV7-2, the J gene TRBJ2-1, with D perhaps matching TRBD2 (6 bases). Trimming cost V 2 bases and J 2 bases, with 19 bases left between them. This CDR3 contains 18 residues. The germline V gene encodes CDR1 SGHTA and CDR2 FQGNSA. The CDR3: CASSLRRDPSAPYNEQFF. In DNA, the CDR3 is TGTGCCAGCAGCTTAAGGCGGGACCCAAGCGCCCCCTACAATGAGCAGTTCTTC.

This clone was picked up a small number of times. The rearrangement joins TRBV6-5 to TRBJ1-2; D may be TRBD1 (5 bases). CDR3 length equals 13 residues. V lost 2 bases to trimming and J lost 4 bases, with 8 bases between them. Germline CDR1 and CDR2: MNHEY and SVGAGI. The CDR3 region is CASSYQGSYGYTF. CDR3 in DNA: TGTGCCAGCAGTTACCAGGGTTCCTATGGCTACACCTTC.

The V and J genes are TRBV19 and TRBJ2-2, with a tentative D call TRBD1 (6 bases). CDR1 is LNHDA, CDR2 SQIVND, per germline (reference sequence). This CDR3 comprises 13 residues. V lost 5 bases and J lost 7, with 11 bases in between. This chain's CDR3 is CASSSQGIGELFF. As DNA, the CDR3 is TGTGCCAGTAGTTCACAGGGAATCGGGGAGCTGTTTTTT.

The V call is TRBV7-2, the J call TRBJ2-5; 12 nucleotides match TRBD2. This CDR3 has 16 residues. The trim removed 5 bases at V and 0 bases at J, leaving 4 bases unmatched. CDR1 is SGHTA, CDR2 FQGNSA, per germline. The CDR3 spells CASSRRTSGDQETQYF. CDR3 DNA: TGTGCCAGCAGCCGCAGGACTAGCGGGGACCAAGAGACCCAGTACTTC.

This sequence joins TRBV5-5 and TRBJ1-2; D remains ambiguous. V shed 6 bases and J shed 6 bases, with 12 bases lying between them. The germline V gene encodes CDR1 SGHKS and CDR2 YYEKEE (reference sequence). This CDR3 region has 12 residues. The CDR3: CASMGWGNGYTF. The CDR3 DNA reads TGTGCCAGCATGGGGTGGGGAAATGGCTACACCTTC.

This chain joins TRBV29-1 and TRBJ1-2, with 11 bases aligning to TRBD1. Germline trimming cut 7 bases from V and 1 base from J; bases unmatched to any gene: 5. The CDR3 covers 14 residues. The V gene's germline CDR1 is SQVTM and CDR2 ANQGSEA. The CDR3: CSAWTGGLNYGYTF. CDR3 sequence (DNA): TGCAGCGCCTGGACAGGGGGCCTTAACTATGGCTACACCTTC.

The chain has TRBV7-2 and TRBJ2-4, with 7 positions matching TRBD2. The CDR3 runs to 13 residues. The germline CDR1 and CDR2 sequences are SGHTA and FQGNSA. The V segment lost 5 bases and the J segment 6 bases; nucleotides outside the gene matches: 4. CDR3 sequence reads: CASSAAGVNIQYF. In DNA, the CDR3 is TGTGCCAGCAGCGCGGCGGGAGTAAACATTCAGTACTTC.

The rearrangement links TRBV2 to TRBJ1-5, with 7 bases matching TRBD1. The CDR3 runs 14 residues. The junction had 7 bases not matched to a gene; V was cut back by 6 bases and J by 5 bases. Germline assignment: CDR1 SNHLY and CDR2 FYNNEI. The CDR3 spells CASSRDREYQPQHF. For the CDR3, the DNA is TGTGCCAGCAGCCGTGACAGGGAATATCAGCCCCAGCATTTT.

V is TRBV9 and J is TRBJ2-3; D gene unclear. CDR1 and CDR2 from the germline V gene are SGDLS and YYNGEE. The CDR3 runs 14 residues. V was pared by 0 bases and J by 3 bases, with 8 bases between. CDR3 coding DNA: TGTGCCAGCAGCGTAGCCGTGAGTACAGATACGCAGTATTTT. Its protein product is CASSVAVSTDTQYF.

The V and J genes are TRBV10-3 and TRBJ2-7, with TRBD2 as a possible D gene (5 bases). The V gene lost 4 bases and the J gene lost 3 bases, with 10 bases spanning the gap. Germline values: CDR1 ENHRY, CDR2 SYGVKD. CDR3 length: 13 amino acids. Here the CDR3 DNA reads TGTGCCATCAGTGGGGAGTCTCTCTACGAGCAGTACTTC. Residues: CAISGESLYEQYF.

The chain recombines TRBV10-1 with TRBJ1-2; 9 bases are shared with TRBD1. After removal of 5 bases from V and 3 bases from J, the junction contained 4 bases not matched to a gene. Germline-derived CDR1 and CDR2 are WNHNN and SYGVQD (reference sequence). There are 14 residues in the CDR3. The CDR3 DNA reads TGCGCCAGCAGTCCGGGACAGGGAGACTATGGCTACACCTTC. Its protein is CASSPGQGDYGYTF.

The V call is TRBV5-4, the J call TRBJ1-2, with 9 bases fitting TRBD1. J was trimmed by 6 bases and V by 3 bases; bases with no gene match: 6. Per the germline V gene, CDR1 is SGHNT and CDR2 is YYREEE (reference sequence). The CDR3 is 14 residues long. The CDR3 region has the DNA TGTGCCAGCAGCTGGGGGACAGGGATGGATGGCTACACCTTC. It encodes CASSWGTGMDGYTF.

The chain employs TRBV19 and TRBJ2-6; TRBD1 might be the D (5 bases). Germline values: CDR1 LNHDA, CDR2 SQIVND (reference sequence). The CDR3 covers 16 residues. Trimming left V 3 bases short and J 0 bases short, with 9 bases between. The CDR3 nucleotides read TGTGCCAGTAGTATGCAACAGGTCTCTGGGGCCAACGTCCTGACTTTC. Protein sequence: CASSMQQVSGANVLTF.

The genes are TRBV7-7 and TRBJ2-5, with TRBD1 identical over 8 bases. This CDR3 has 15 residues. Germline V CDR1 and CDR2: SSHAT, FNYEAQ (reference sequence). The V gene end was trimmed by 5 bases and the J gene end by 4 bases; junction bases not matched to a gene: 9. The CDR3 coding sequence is TGTGCCAGCAGCCCCATTGGACAGGGACTAGAGACCCAGTACTTC. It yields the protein CASSPIGQGLETQYF.

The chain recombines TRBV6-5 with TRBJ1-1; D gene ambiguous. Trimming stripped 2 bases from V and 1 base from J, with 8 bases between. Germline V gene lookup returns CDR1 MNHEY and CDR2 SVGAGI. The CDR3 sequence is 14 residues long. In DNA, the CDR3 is TGTGCCAGCAGTTACCTTTACAAGAACACTGAAGCTTTCTTT. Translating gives CASSYLYKNTEAFF.

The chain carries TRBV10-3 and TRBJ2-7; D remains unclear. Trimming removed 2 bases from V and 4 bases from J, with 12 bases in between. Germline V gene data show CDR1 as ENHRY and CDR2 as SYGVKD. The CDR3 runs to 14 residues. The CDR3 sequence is CAISEGPNGYEQYF. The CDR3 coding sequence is TGTGCCATCAGTGAGGGACCGAACGGGTACGAGCAGTACTTC.

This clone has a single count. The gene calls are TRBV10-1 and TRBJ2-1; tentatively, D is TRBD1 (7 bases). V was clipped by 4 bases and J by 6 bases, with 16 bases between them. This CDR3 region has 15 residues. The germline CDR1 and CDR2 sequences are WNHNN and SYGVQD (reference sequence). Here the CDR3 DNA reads TGCGCCAGCAGTGCTCGGGAGAGGGGGCCCAATGAGCAGTTCTTC. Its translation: CASSARERGPNEQFF.

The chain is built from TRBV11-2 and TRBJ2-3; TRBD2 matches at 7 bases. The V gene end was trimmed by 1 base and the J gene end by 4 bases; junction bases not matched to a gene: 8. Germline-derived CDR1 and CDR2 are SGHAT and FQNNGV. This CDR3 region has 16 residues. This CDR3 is CASSLVLGLVADTQYF. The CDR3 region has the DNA TGTGCCAGCAGCTTAGTCCTCGGACTAGTTGCAGATACGCAGTATTTT. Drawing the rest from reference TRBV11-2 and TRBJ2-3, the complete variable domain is EAGVAQSPRYKIIEKRQSVAFWCNPISGHATLYWYQQILGQGPKLLIQFQNNGVVDDSQLPKDRFSAERLKGVDSTLKIQPAKLEDSAVYLCASSLVLGLVADTQYFGPGTRLTVL.

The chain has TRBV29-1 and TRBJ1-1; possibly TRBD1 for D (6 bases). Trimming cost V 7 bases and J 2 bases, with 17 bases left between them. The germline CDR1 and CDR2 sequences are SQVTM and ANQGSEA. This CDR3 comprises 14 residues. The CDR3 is CSGGGRGGNTEAFF. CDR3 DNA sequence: TGCAGCGGCGGGGGCCGGGGGGGAAACACTGAAGCTTTCTTT.

The CDR3 DNA sequence: TGCGCCAGCAGCCCTTTAGGGCGGGAGAGGGCAGATACGCAGTATTTT. It translates to CASSPLGRERADTQYF. The rearrangement uses TRBV4-1 and TRBJ2-3; the match to TRBD2 covers 7 bases. Looked up from germline, CDR1 is MGHRA and CDR2 is YSYEKL. The ends lost 4 bases at V and 4 bases at J; junction bases unmatched: 11. This CDR3 contains 16 residues.

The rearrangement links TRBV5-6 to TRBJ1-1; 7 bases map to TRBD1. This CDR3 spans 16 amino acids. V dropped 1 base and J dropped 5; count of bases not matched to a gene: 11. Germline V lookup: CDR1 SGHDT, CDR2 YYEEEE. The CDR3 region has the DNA TGTGCCAGCAGCTTGTCGAGAGACAGGGCTTGGACTGAAGCTTTCTTT. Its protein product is CASSLSRDRAWTEAFF. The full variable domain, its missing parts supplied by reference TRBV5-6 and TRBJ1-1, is DAGVTQSPTHLIKTRGQQVTLRCSPKSGHDTVSWYQQALGQGPQFIFQYYEEEERQRGNFPDRFSGHQFPNYSSELNVNALLLGDSALYLCASSLSRDRAWTEAFFGQGTRLTVV.

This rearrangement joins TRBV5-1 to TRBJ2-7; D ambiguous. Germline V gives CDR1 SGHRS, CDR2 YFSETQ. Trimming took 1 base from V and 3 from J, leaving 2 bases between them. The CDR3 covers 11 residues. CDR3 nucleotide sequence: TGCGCCAGCAGCTTGCGCTACGAGCAGTACTTC. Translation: CASSLRYEQYF. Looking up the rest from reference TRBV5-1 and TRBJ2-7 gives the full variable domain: KAGVTQTPRYLIKTRGQQVTLSCSPISGHRSVSWYQQTPGQGLQFLFEYFSETQRNKGNFPGRFSGRQFSNSRSEMNVSTLELGDSALYLCASSLRYEQYFGPGTRLTVT.